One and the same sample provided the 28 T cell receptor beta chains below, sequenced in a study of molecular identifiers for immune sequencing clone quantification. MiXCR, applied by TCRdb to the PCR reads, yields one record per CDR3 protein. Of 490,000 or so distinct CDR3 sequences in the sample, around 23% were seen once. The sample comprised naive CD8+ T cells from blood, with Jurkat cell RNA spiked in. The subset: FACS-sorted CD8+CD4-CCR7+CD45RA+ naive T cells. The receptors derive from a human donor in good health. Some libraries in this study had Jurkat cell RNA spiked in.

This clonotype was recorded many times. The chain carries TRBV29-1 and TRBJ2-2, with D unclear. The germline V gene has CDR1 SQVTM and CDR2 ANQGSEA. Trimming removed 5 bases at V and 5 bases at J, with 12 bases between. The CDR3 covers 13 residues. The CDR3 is CSVLLGGTGELFF. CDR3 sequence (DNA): TGCAGCGTTCTACTCGGTGGGACCGGGGAGCTGTTTTTT.

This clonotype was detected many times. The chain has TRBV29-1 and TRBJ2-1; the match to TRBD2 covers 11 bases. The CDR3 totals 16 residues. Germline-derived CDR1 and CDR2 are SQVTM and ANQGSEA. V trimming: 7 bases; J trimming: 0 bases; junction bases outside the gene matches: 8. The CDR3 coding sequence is TGCAGCGCCCTAGGGACTAGCGGAAGCTCCTACAATGAGCAGTTCTTC. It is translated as CSALGTSGSSYNEQFF.

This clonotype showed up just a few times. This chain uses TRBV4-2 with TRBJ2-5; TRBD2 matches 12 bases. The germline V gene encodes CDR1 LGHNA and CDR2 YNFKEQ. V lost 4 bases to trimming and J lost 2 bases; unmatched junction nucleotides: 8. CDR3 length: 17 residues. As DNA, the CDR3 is TGTGCCAGCAGCCCCATGACTAGCGGGAGATGGCAAGAGACCCAGTACTTC. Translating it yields CASSPMTSGRWQETQYF.

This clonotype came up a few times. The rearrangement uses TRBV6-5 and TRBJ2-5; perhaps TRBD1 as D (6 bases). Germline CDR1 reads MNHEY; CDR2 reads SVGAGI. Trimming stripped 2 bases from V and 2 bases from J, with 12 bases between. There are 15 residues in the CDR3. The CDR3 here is CASSYLQGMQETQYF. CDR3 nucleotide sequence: TGTGCCAGCAGTTACCTACAGGGTATGCAAGAGACCCAGTACTTC.

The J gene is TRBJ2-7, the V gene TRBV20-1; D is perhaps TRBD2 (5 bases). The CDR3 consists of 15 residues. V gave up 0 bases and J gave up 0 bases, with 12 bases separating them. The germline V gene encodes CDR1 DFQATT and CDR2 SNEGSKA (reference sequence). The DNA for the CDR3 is TGCAGTGCTAGAGATGCGGGCGCGGCCTCCTACGAGCAGTACTTC. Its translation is CSARDAGAASYEQYF.

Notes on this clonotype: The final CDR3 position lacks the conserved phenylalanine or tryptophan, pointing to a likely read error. The DNA for the CDR3 is TGTGCCAGCATAAGGGCGAACCACGAGCAGTACCTC. It encodes CASIRANHEQYL. V and J are TRBV6-1 and TRBJ2-7; D unresolved. CDR3 length equals 12 residues. The germline gives CDR1 MNHNS, CDR2 SASEGT. Trimming took off 7 bases at V and 5 bases at J, with 12 bases between the two ends.

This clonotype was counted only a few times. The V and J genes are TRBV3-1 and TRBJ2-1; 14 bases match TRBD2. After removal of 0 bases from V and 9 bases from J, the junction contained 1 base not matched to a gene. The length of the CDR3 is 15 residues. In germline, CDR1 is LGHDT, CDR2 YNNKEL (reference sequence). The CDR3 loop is CASSQEGLAGVEQFF. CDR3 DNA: TGTGCCAGCAGCCAAGAGGGACTAGCGGGAGTTGAGCAGTTCTTC.

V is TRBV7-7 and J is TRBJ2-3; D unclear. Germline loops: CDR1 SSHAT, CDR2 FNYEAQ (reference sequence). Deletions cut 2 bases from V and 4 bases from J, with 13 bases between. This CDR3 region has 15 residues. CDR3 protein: CASSLRGGSADTQYF. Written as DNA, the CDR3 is TGTGCCAGCAGCTTACGCGGTGGATCCGCAGATACGCAGTATTTT.

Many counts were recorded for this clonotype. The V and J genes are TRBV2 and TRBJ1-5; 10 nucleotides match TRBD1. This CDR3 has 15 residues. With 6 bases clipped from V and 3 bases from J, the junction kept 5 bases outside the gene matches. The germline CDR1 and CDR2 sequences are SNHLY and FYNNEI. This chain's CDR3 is CASRWGQGINQPQHF. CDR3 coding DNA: TGTGCCAGCAGATGGGGACAGGGGATCAATCAGCCCCAGCATTTT. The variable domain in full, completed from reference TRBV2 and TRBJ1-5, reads EPEVTQTPSHQVTQMGQEVILRCVPISNHLYFYWYRQILGQKVEFLVSFYNNEISEKSEIFDDQFSVERPDGSNFTLKIRSTKLEDSAMYFCASRWGQGINQPQHFGDGTRLSIL.

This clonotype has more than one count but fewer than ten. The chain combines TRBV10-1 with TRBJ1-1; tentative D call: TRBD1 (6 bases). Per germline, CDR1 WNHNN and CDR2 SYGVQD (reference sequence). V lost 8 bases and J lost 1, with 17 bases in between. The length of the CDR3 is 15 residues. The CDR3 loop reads CASSDGGGGNTEAFF. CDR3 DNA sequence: TGCGCCAGCTCGGACGGAGGAGGGGGGAACACTGAAGCTTTCTTT.

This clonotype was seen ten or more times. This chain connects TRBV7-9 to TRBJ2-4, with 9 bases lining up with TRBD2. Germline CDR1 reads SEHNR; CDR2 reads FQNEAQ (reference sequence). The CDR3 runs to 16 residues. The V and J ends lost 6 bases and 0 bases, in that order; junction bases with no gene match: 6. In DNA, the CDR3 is TGTGCCAGCAGTTCCAGCGGGGGGATAGCCAAAAACATTCAGTACTTC. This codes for CASSSSGGIAKNIQYF.

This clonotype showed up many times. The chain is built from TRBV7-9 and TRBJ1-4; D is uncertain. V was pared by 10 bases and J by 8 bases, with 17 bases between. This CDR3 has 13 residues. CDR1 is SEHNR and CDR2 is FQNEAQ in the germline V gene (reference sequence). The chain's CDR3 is CATSKLGKEKLFF. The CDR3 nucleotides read TGTGCCACCTCAAAACTTGGCAAAGAAAAACTGTTTTTT.

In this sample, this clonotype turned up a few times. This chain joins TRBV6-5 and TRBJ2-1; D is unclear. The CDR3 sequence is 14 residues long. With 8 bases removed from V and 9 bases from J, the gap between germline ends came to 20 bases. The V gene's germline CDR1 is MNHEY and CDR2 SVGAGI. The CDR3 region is CASSYRASRAEQFF. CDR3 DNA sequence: TGTGCCAGCTCGTATAGGGCTAGTCGGGCTGAGCAGTTCTTC.

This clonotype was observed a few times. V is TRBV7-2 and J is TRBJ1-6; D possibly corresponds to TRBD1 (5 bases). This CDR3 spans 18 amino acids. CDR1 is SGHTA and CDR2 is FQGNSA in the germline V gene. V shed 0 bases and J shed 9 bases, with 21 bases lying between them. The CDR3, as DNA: TGTGCCAGCAGCTTAGCTCCGTGGAGGGGTAATGGAGGTTCACCCCTCCACTTT. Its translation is CASSLAPWRGNGGSPLHF.

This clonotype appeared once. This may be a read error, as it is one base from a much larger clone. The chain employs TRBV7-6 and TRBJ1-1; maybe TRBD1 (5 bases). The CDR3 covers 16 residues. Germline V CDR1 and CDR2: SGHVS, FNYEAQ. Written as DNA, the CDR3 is TGTGCCAGCAGCTTGTCTAGCTGGGGCAGTGCGGTAGAAGCTCTCTTT. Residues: CASSLSSWGSAVEALF.

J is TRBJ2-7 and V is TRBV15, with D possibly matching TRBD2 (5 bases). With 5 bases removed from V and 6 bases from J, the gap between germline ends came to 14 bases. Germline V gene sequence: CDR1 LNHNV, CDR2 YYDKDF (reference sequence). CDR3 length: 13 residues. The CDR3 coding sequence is TGTGCCACCAGCCGCTGGACTGGCTCCGAGCAGTACTTC. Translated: CATSRWTGSEQYF. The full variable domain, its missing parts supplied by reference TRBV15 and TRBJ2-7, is DAMVIQNPRYQVTQFGKPVTLSCSQTLNHNVMYWYQQKSSQAPKLLFHYYDKDFNNEADTPDNFQSRRPNTSFCFLDIRSPGLGDTAMYLCATSRWTGSEQYFGPGTRLTVT.

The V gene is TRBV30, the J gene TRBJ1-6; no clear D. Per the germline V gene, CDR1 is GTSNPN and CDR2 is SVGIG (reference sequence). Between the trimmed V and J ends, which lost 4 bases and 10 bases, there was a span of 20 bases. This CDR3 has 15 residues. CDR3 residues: CAWTPTVGDGSPLHF. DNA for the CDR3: TGTGCCTGGACCCCCACGGTTGGCGACGGGTCACCCCTCCACTTT.

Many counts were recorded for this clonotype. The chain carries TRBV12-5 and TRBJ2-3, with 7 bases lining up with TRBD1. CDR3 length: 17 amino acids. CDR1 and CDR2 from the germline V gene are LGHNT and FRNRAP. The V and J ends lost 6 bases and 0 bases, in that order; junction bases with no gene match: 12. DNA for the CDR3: TGTGCTAGTGGACACGATCCGGGACAGAGTAGCACAGATACGCAGTATTTT. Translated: CASGHDPGQSSTDTQYF.

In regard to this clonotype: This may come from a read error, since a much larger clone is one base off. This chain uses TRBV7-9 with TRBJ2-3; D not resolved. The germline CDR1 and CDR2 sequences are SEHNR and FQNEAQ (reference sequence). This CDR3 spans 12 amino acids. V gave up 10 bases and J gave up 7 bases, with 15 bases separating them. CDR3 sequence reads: CATRSAPNTQYF. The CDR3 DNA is TGTGCCACCAGATCGGCGCCAAATACGCAGTATTTT. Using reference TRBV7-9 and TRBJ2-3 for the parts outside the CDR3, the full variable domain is DTGVSQNPRHKITKRGQNVTFRCDPISEHNRLYWYRQTLGQGPEFLTYFQNEAQLEKSRLLSDRFSAERPKGSFSTLEIQRTEQGDSAMYLCATRSAPNTQYFGPGTRLTVL.

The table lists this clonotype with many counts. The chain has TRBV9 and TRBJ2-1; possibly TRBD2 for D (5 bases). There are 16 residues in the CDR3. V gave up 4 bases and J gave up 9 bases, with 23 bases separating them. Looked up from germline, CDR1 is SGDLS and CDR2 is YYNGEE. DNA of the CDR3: TGTGCCAGCAGCCCTTACCGGGGTCCCCAACGCGGTGAGCAGTTCTTC. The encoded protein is CASSPYRGPQRGEQFF.

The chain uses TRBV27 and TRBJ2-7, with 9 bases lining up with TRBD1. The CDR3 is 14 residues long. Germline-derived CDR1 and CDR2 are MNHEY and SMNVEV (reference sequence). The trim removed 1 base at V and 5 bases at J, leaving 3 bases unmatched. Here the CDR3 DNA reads TGTGCCAGCAGTTTATGGGGACAGGGTAACGAGCAGTACTTC. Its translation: CASSLWGQGNEQYF.

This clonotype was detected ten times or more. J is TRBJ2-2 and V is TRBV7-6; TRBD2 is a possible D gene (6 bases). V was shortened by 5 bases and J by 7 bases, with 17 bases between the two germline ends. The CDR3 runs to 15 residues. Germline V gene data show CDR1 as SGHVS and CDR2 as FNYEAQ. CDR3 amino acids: CASSPWGTPSGELFF. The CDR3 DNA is TGTGCCAGCAGCCCCTGGGGGACTCCGAGCGGGGAGCTGTTTTTT.

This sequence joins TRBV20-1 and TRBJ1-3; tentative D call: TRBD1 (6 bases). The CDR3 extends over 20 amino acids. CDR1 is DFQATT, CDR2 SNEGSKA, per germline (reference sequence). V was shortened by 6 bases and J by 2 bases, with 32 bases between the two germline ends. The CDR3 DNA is TGCAGTGCGACCGAAATGGGGGCAGGCGCCTCACCTGACGCTGGAAACACCATATATTTT. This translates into CSATEMGAGASPDAGNTIYF.

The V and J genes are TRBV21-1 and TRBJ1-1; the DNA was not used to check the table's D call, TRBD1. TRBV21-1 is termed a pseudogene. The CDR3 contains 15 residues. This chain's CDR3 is CASIPRGGLNTEAFF. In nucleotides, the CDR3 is TGTGCCAGCATCCCTCGTGGGGGGCTGAACACTGAAGCTTTCTTT.

CDR3 coding DNA: TGTGCCAGCAGCCTAGAACTCTCTGGAAACACCATATATTTT. Its translation: CASSLELSGNTIYF. This chain links TRBV6-5 with TRBJ1-3, with D hard to call. The germline gives CDR1 MNHEY, CDR2 SVGAGI. This CDR3 contains 14 residues. Trimming took off 6 bases at V and 0 bases at J, with 9 bases between the two ends.

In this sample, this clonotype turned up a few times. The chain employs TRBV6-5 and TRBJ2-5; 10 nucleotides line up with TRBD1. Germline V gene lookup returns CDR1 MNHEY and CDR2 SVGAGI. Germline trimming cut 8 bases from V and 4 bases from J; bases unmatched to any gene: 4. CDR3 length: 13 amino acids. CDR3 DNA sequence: TGTGCCAGCGGTGACAGGGGGCTAGAGACCCAGTACTTC. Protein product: CASGDRGLETQYF.

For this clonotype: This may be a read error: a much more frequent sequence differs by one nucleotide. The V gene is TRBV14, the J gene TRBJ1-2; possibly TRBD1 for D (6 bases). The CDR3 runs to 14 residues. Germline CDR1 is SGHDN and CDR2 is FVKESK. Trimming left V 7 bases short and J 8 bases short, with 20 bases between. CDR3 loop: CASTLMTGRIGYTF. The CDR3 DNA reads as TGTGCCAGCACCCTGATGACAGGTCGAATCGGCTACACCTTC.

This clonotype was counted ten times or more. CDR3 bases: TGTGCCAGCAGGTCCACCGGGACAGGGGTGTTCTCTGGGGCCAACGTCCTGACTTTC. This encodes CASRSTGTGVFSGANVLTF. The chain uses TRBV12-3 or TRBV12-4 and TRBJ2-6, with 10 positions matching TRBD1. Trimming removed 6 bases from V and 0 bases from J; junction bases left unmatched: 11. The CDR3 extends over 19 amino acids.